This TCR beta chain originates from a study of CD8+CD57+ T cells in acquired aplastic anemia. Study details: Sorting CD4+ and CD8+ cells gave DNA averaging roughly 3.2 ug. Where healthy donors were concerned, CD4+ cells averaged roughly 11 million reads. Points from the study as a whole: Around 27 was the count of CD8+ CDR3 sequences that patients shared with controls. Between the patient and control groups, CD8+ Simpson's diversity did not differ significantly.

V dropped 4 bases and J dropped 8; count of bases not matched to a gene: 2. Germline V gives CDR1 SQVTM, CDR2 ANQGSEA. This CDR3 is 11 amino acids long. In the case of this clonotype: Its antigen is undetermined.

Genomic DNA templated the TCR beta VDJ and CDR3 profiling. TCRdb analysed the reads with MiXCR anew, one entry per CDR3 protein. The table lists around 180,000 distinct CDR3 sequences, 63% of them singletons. Sequencing was carried out using sorted CD4+, CD8+, or CD8+CD57+ T cells (not recorded which) from PBMCs. The receptor comes from a human donor in good health. The gene calls are TRBV29-1 and TRBJ1-2; 9 bases map to TRBD1. CDR3 sequence: CSVGQGEGYTF. CDR3 bases: TGCAGCGTTGGACAGGGGGAAGGCTACACCTTC.